This record covers a single T cell receptor beta chain. Per germline, CDR1 SGHRS and CDR2 YFSETQ. J gave up 10 bases and V 4 bases, and 8 bases lay outside the gene matches. There are 15 residues in the CDR3. The data stem from a study of blood T cell repertoires in COVID-19. Method: immunoSEQ multiplex PCR; TCRdb's copy keeps in-frame clones and lacks some. Of approximately 100,000 clones listed, roughly 80% were seen once; the top ten hold about 27%. The sequence was obtained from a man between 60 and 75 years old with acute or convalescent COVID-19. The chain links TRBV5-1 to TRBJ1-6, with 10 positions matching TRBD1. The specimen was peripheral blood. The CDR3 here is CASSPAGTGESPLHF. Here the CDR3 DNA reads TGCGCCAGCAGCCCCGCCGGGACAGGGGAATCACCCCTCCACTTT.